The TCR beta chain described here comes from a study of naive and memory T cell subsets. General observations from the study: TCR transcript changes with activation or differentiation may affect this RNA method.

This clonotype was detected ten times or more. The antigen is unknown. Germline assignment: CDR1 KGHSH and CDR2 LQKENI. CDR3 length: 15 residues. Trimming removed 3 bases from V and 4 bases from J; junction bases left unmatched: 7. A UMI-containing oligonucleotide was joined by 3' ligation to the TCR cDNA template. Unsorted total RNA, about 1 to 1,100 ng, was DNase treated before reverse transcription. Amplification of ligated cDNA took four PCR rounds with SP2 and nested alpha and beta constant primers. For blood and skin samples, reverse transcription used TCR alpha and beta constant primers. TCRdb used MiXCR to reprocess the 5' RACE reads, holding one entry per CDR3 protein. The sample records 45,000 to 55,000 distinct CDR3 sequences, around 4.7% being singletons.

This chain connects TRBV18 to TRBJ2-5, with 8 nucleotides matching TRBD1. This clonotype originated in a female donor in good health. The CDR3 DNA sequence: TGTGCCAGCTCACCGAGGGGGGACAGGTCAGAGACCCAGTACTTC. Encoded protein: CASSPRGDRSETQYF.